These 5 T cell receptor beta chains originate from one sample sequenced in a study of human thymus T cells. Corrective heart surgery yielded the resections from which the thymus tissue came. TCRdb's table, derived via immunoSEQ multiplex PCR, lists solely in-frame clones and lacks some. The repertoire holds fewer than 85,000 clones, 95% seen once, with about 0.03% in the top ten. Material for sequencing was thymus tissue. These receptors all stem from a girl under three years old with a congenital heart defect but otherwise immunologically healthy.

This rearrangement joins TRBV18 to TRBJ2-7, with 9 bases lining up with TRBD2. Germline V gene data show CDR1 as KGHSH and CDR2 as LQKENI. With V trimmed by 2 bases and J by 2 bases, 7 bases remained unmatched. The CDR3 is 16 amino acids. The CDR3 loop is CASSPFGLANTYEQYF. The CDR3 DNA follows: TGTGCCAGCTCACCATTCGGACTAGCGAATACCTACGAGCAGTACTTC.

This CDR3 is CASTGGGYSNQPQHF. CDR3 sequence (DNA): TGTGCCAGTACGGGGGGCGGTTATAGCAATCAGCCCCAGCATTTT. The chain joins TRBV19 to TRBJ1-5, with a tentative D call TRBD1 (6 bases). The CDR3 contains 15 residues. V lost 7 bases and J 0 bases, leaving 13 bases between the germline ends. The germline V gene encodes CDR1 LNHDA and CDR2 SQIVND (reference sequence).

This chain connects TRBV7-6 to TRBJ1-1; D may be TRBD1 (6 bases). The V gene lost 5 bases and the J gene lost 5 bases, with 21 bases spanning the gap. CDR1 and CDR2 (germline): SGHVS, FNYEAQ. CDR3 size: 16 residues. The CDR3 here is CASSPGARTERTEAFF. The CDR3 DNA sequence: TGTGCCAGCAGCCCTGGAGCACGGACAGAAAGGACTGAAGCTTTCTTT.

V gene TRBV4-1 combines with J gene TRBJ1-4; tentative D call: TRBD1 (5 bases). Trimming pared 0 bases from V and 7 bases from J, leaving 9 bases between. Germline V lookup: CDR1 MGHRA, CDR2 YSYEKL. This CDR3 is built from 14 residues. CDR3 sequence reads: CASSQDVRGEKLFF. The CDR3 nucleotides read TGCGCCAGCAGCCAAGATGTAAGGGGTGAAAAACTGTTTTTT.

J is TRBJ2-3 and V is TRBV29-1, with TRBD2 identical over 12 bases. The CDR3 loop spans 16 amino acids. Germline-derived CDR1 and CDR2 are SQVTM and ANQGSEA. V was clipped by 2 bases and J by 4 bases; unmatched bases: 7. CDR3 amino acids: CSVEFASGRAPDTQYF. For the CDR3, the DNA is TGCAGCGTTGAATTTGCTAGCGGGAGGGCCCCAGATACGCAGTATTTT.